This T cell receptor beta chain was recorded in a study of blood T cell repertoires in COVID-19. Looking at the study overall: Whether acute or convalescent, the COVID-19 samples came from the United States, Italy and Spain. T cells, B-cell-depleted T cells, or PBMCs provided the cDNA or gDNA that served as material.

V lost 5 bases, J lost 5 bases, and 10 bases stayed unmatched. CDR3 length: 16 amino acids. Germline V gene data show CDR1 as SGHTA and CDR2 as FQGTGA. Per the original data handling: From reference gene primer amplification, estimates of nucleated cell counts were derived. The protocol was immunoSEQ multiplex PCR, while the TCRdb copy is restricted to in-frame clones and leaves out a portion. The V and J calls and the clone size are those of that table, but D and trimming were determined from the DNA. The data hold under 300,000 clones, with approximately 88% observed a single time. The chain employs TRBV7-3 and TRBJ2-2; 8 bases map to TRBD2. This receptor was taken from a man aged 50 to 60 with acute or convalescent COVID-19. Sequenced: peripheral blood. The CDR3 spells CASSLRPRGETGELFF. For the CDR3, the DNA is TGTGCCAGCAGCCTACGCCCGCGGGGGGAAACCGGGGAGCTGTTTTTT.